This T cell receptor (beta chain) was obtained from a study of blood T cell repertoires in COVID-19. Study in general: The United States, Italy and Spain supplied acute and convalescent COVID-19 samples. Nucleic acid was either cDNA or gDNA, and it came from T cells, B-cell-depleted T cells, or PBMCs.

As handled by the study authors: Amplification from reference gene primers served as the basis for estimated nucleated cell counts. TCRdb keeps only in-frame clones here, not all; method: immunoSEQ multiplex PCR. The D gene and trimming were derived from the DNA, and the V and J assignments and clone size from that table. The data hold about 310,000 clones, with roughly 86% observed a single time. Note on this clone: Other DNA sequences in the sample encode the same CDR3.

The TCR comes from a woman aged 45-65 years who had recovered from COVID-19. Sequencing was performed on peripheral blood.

DNA of the CDR3: TGTGCCAGCAGCCCAACCGGCTACGAGCAGTACTTC. It encodes CASSPTGYEQYF. The genes are TRBV7-9 and TRBJ2-7; D unclear. Trimming took off 5 bases at V and 3 bases at J, with 8 bases between the two ends. The germline CDR1 and CDR2 sequences are SEHNR and FQNEAQ (reference sequence). This CDR3 has 12 amino acids.